A selection of T cell receptor beta chains follows, all from one sample in a study of T-cell memory formation after mild COVID-19. From the 5' RACE reads, TCRdb called clonotypes with MiXCR, one entry per CDR3 protein. Here the sample spans roughly 200,000 distinct CDR3 sequences, about 16% being singletons. Material for sequencing was PBMCs or a T cell subset sorted from them (not recorded which). The receptor set was obtained from an adult woman who had mild COVID-19 (a few samples of this study predate the infection). Cell type and time point are not known. Each CDR3 is given with its conserved first and last residue. A D gene is named only where the DNA matches it firmly. Only some rows state a clone size, as once, few, many or a class for expanded clones.

NA,few,TRBJ2-2,TRBV29-1,TGCAGCGTTCGGCGAAGGGGGCGCGGGGCGAACACCGGGGAGCTGTTTTTT,CSVRRRGRGANTGELFF
NA,few,TRBJ2-1,TRBV11-1,TGTGCCAGCAGCTTAACGCGGAATGAGCAGTTCTTC,CASSLTRNEQFF
NA,NA,TRBJ2-7,TRBV4-1,TGCGCCAGCAGCCAAGAAGGGACAACCTCCTACGAGCAGTACTTC,CASSQEGTTSYEQYF
TRBD1,many,TRBJ1-6,TRBV9,TGTGCCAGCAGCCCCCGGACAGGGAATAATTCACCCCTCCACTTT,CASSPRTGNNSPLHF
NA,NA,TRBJ1-5,TRBV7-8,TGTGCCAGCAGCACCCGGATTCAGACAGGAAAAGTTCAGCCCCAGCATTTT,CASSTRIQTGKVQPQHF
NA,few,TRBJ2-6,TRBV10-3,TGTGCCATCAGCGGGGTCGCTGGGGCCAACGTCCTGACTTTC,CAISGVAGANVLTF
TRBD2,many,TRBJ2-3,TRBV3-1,TGTGCCAGCAGCCAATCGGGGGGGGCCGGGGCAGATACGCAGTATTTT,CASSQSGGAGADTQYF
NA,NA,TRBJ1-5,TRBV7-6,TGTGCCAGCAGCTACGGACCTGATCAGCCCCAGCATTTT,CASSYGPDQPQHF
NA,NA,TRBJ2-2,TRBV3-1,TGTGCCAGCAGCCCTACTAGCAACGGGGAGCTGTTTTTT,CASSPTSNGELFF
NA,few,TRBJ1-6,TRBV15,TGTGCCACCAGCAGAGATTCGGGAAATTCACCCCTCCACTTT,CATSRDSGNSPLHF
NA,NA,TRBJ2-3,TRBV29-1,TGCAGCGTTGAAGGGAGGACAGATAGCACAGATACGCAGTATTTT,CSVEGRTDSTDTQYF
NA,NA,TRBJ2-5,TRBV7-2,TGTGCCAGCAGCTTAGTGGCAGGGCTACAAGAGACCCAGTACTTC,CASSLVAGLQETQYF
TRBD2,NA,TRBJ2-3,TRBV20-1,TGCAGTGCTAGTAAGGCTAGCGGGGGGACAGATACGCAGTATTTT,CSASKASGGTDTQYF
TRBD1,few,TRBJ1-3,TRBV30,TGTGCCTGGGGACAGGGTGATGGAAACACCATATATTTT,CAWGQGDGNTIYF
NA,NA,TRBJ2-1,TRBV10-3,TGTGCCATCAGTGGGACCAACAATGAGCAGTTCTTC,CAISGTNNEQFF
NA,few,TRBJ2-1,TRBV21-1,TGTGCCAGCAGCAAAGAGGGAAATGGGGAGGATGAGCAGTTCTTC,CASSKEGNGEDEQFF
TRBD1,NA,TRBJ2-1,TRBV29-1,TGCAGCGTTGATGGGTTCGAGGGGGCCTTCAATGAGCAGTTCTTC,CSVDGFEGAFNEQFF
NA,few,TRBJ1-1,TRBV4-1,TGCGCCAGCAGCCAGGATTCAGCGGCCTCGGCTTTCTTT,CASSQDSAASAFF
TRBD1,few,TRBJ1-2,TRBV6-5,TGTGCCAGCAGTACCGGGACAGGGCGGTATGGCTACACCTTC,CASSTGTGRYGYTF
TRBD2,NA,TRBJ2-2,TRBV5-4,TGTGCCAGCAGCTCTGGACTAGCGGGAGGAACGGGCACCGGGGAGCTGTTTTTT,CASSSGLAGGTGTGELFF
NA,NA,TRBJ2-7,TRBV19,TGTGCCAGTAGTACCTCTACAGGGCCTGGTGAGCAGTACTTC,CASSTSTGPGEQYF
NA,NA,TRBJ2-7,TRBV20-1,TGCAGTGCTAGCATGTGGCATGGGACCCTCGAGCAGTACTTC,CSASMWHGTLEQYF
NA,NA,TRBJ2-5,TRBV3-1,TGTGCCAGCAGCCAAGTCCGCGAGGGAGAGACCCAGTACTTC,CASSQVREGETQYF
NA,NA,TRBJ2-7,TRBV9,TGTGCCAGCAGCGGAGGTTGGGAGCAGTACTTC,CASSGGWEQYF
TRBD2,NA,TRBJ2-7,TRBV3-1,TGTGCCAGCAGCTCGCGGAGGGGACTAGCGGGGTCTGACGAGCAGTACTTC,CASSSRRGLAGSDEQYF
TRBD2,NA,TRBJ2-2,TRBV12-3/TRBV12-4,TGTGCCAGCATCACCCTGGGAGGGACCGGGGAGCTGTTTTTT,CASITLGGTGELFF
NA,few,TRBJ2-1,TRBV12-3/TRBV12-4,TGTGCCAGCAGTTTACTCCGGGACTTCGAGCAGTTCTTC,CASSLLRDFEQFF
TRBD1,NA,TRBJ1-1,TRBV12-3/TRBV12-4,TGTGCCAGCAGTCCCACCCGCAGGGGGCGGAACACTGAAGCTTTCTTT,CASSPTRRGRNTEAFF
TRBD2,many,TRBJ2-2,TRBV7-9,TGTGCCAGCAGCCGAGGGACTAGCGGGCGCACCGGGGAGCTGTTTTTT,CASSRGTSGRTGELFF
NA,NA,TRBJ1-1,TRBV7-3,TGTGCCAGCAGCCCTATGATGAACACTGAAGCTTTCTTT,CASSPMMNTEAFF
TRBD2,few,TRBJ2-3,TRBV12-3/TRBV12-4,TGTGCCAGCAGTCTTCGGACTAGCAGTACAGATACGCAGTATTTT,CASSLRTSSTDTQYF
NA,NA,TRBJ1-5,TRBV12-3/TRBV12-4,TGTGCCAGCAGTCTAGGGCCGGGGGGCAATCAGCCCCAGCATTTT,CASSLGPGGNQPQHF
NA,few,TRBJ2-1,TRBV6-1,TGTGCCAGCAGGGAAGGGGGGGTCTACAATGAGCAGTTCTTC,CASREGGVYNEQFF
NA,few,TRBJ2-7,TRBV12-3/TRBV12-4,TGTGCCAGCAGTTTAGATATTAACTACGAGCAGTACTTC,CASSLDINYEQYF
TRBD2,NA,TRBJ2-1,TRBV20-1,TGCAGTGCTGGAGGGGGACTAGCGGGAGGCCGGGAGCAGTTCTTC,CSAGGGLAGGREQFF
NA,few,TRBJ1-1,TRBV5-1,TGCGCCAGCAGCTTGGGCAGGGTGAACACTGAAGCTTTCTTT,CASSLGRVNTEAFF
NA,NA,TRBJ1-1,TRBV5-1,TGCGCCAGCAAGGGTCCCACTGAAGCTTTCTTT,CASKGPTEAFF
NA,few,TRBJ2-5,TRBV5-1,TGCGCCAGCAGCTTGCTAGGGGAAGAGACCCAGTACTTC,CASSLLGEETQYF
NA,NA,TRBJ2-3,TRBV7-9,TGTGCCAGCAGCGCCAAGGAGGGCGGCACAGATACGCAGTATTTT,CASSAKEGGTDTQYF
TRBD2,many,TRBJ2-3,TRBV7-3,TGTGCCAGCAGCTTGGGACTAGCGGGAGGCCTTTTCACAGATACGCAGTATTTT,CASSLGLAGGLFTDTQYF
TRBD2,NA,TRBJ2-7,TRBV6-2/TRBV6-3,TGTGCCAGCAGAGGACTAGCGGGATGGTACGAGCAGTACTTC,CASRGLAGWYEQYF
TRBD2,NA,TRBJ2-2,TRBV30,TGTGCCTGGAAAGGACTAGTCACCGGGGAGCTGTTTTTT,CAWKGLVTGELFF
NA,NA,TRBJ1-2,TRBV12-3/TRBV12-4,TGTGCCAGCAGTGGACCCGGAGGCGGCTACACCTTC,CASSGPGGGYTF
TRBD1,few,TRBJ2-7,TRBV6-5,TGTGCCAGCAGCGCGGACAGGGGGCGTTTTGACGAGCAGTACTTC,CASSADRGRFDEQYF
TRBD1,NA,TRBJ2-1,TRBV7-3,TGTGCCAGCAGCTTAATGGGACAGGGGGATGAGCAGTTCTTC,CASSLMGQGDEQFF
TRBD1,few,TRBJ1-2,TRBV3-1,TGTGCCAGCAACGACAGGGGGGATTATGGCTACACCTTC,CASNDRGDYGYTF
TRBD1,few,TRBJ2-7,TRBV7-9,TGTGCCAGCAGCTTAAGGGTAGACAGGGGGCACTACGAGCAGTACTTC,CASSLRVDRGHYEQYF
TRBD1,few,TRBJ2-7,TRBV10-3,TGTGCCACTTCTACAGGGGTCGAGCAGTACTTC,CATSTGVEQYF
NA,few,TRBJ2-3,TRBV2,TGTGCCAGCAGTTCCGGGACATACATGTTCGCAGATACGCAGTATTTT,CASSSGTYMFADTQYF
NA,NA,TRBJ2-2,TRBV6-2/TRBV6-3,TGTGCCAGCAGTTCCGAGCTGAGTGTTACCGGGGAGCTGTTTTTT,CASSSELSVTGELFF
TRBD2,NA,TRBJ2-1,TRBV7-6,TGTGCCAGCAGCCAGCGGGGGGGTCATGAGCAGTTCTTC,CASSQRGGHEQFF
TRBD1,NA,TRBJ2-7,TRBV7-8,TGTGCCAGCAGCCCCCGGGGGGGACAGGGGACCTACGAGCAGTACTTC,CASSPRGGQGTYEQYF
NA,few,TRBJ2-3,TRBV3-1,TGTGCCAGCAGCCAAGGAGTGGATACGCAGTATTTT,CASSQGVDTQYF
NA,many,TRBJ2-2,TRBV5-4,TGTGCCAGCAGCTTGAAAGACACCGGGGAGCTGTTTTTT,CASSLKDTGELFF
NA,once,TRBJ2-1,TRBV12-3/TRBV12-4,TGTGCCAGCAGCCCCTCAACAGGGCAGGGTGAGCAGTTCTTC,CASSPSTGQGEQFF
TRBD2,few,TRBJ2-1,TRBV10-3,TGTGCCATCAGTGAATCAGGACTAGCGGGAGGGCAAGAGCAGTTCTTC,CAISESGLAGGQEQFF
TRBD2,NA,TRBJ2-5,TRBV12-3/TRBV12-4,TGTGCCAGCAGTTTTGAGCGGGGCCAAGAGACCCAGTACTTC,CASSFERGQETQYF